This T cell receptor (beta chain) was identified during a study of blood T cell repertoires in COVID-19. There are 18 residues in the CDR3. Trimming cost V 6 bases and J 6 bases; bases outside gene matches: 14. Germline loops: CDR1 SGHTA, CDR2 FQGNSA. TCRdb's copy holds only in-frame clones and misses some; the assay was immunoSEQ multiplex PCR. The sample lists some 29,000 clones; roughly nine tenths were seen once. Sample: peripheral blood. The genes are TRBV7-2 and TRBJ2-1; 13 bases map to TRBD2. The source is a human donor in a cohort sampled during active COVID-19. DNA of the CDR3: TGTGCCAGCAGAATCGGGACTAGCGGGACCCTCTGGGGCAATGAGCAGTTCTTC. Protein: CASRIGTSGTLWGNEQFF. The full variable domain, with the rest looked up from reference TRBV7-2 and TRBJ2-1, is GAGVSQSPSNKVTEKGKDVELRCDPISGHTALYWYRQSLGQGLEFLIYFQGNSAPDKSGLPSDRFSAERTGGSVSTLTIQRTQQEDSAVYLCASRIGTSGTLWGNEQFFGPGTRLTVL.